This TCR beta chain was observed in a study of T cells in localized non-small cell lung cancer. General study points: Exceeding tumor, uninvolved adjacent lung had the highest T cell clonality. Of the top 100 tumor clones, median around 60 were in adjacent lung, about 26 among its top 100.

Worth noting for this clone: Its target is unknown.

Repertoires were generated with immunoSEQ multiplex PCR, while TCRdb's copy carries only in-frame clones and drops some. The repertoire consists of approximately 2,100 clones, with about 40% occurring once and the leading ten covering about 9%. Trimming removed 3 bases from V and 9 bases from J; junction bases left unmatched: 6. CDR1 and CDR2 from the germline V gene are SGHNT and YENEEA. This CDR3 spans 15 amino acids. This clonotype originated in a male donor older than 55 with stage II squamous cell lung carcinoma. Sequenced here: lung tumor tissue, sampled before any cancer treatment. The chain recombines TRBV11-3 with TRBJ2-1, with 12 nucleotides matching TRBD2. The CDR3 protein is CASSLASGRGSEQFF. The CDR3, as DNA: TGTGCCAGCAGCTTGGCTAGCGGGAGGGGCAGTGAGCAGTTCTTC.